The 22 T cell receptor beta chains given below trace back to one sample, sequenced in a study of shared clonotypes between healthy human individuals. The table came from immunoSEQ multiplex PCR; TCRdb's copy has only in-frame clones and leaves some out. The sample records about 1.5 million clones, roughly 97% being singletons. Sequencing was carried out using naive CD4+ T cells sorted from blood. Subset described: CD45RA+ positively selected. These receptors originate from a man aged 25-45 years in good health.

The V and J genes are TRBV7-3 and TRBJ2-7, with D possibly TRBD1 on 5 matching bases. CDR1 is SGHTA, CDR2 FQGTGA, per germline. The CDR3 has 13 residues. Trimming pared 5 bases from V and 5 bases from J, leaving 13 bases between. CDR3 DNA: TGTGCCAGCAGCCAGGGCCCGAAAGACGAGCAGTACTTC. It yields the protein CASSQGPKDEQYF.

In the case of this clone: The sample has other DNA sequences that encode this CDR3 too. The V gene is TRBV9, the J gene TRBJ2-5; maybe TRBD2 (7 bases). Germline CDR1 reads SGDLS; CDR2 reads YYNGEE. The CDR3 has 14 amino acids. V dropped 0 bases and J dropped 5 bases, with 11 bases sitting between them. The CDR3 loop reads CASSVGGGEETQYF. As DNA, the CDR3 is TGTGCCAGCAGCGTAGGAGGGGGGGAGGAGACCCAGTACTTC.

V and J are TRBV5-4 and TRBJ2-7, with 13 bases lining up with TRBD2. Germline CDR1 and CDR2: SGHNT and YYREEE (reference sequence). V lost 0 bases, J lost 6 bases, and 3 bases stayed unmatched. The CDR3 spans 15 residues. Here the CDR3 reads CASSLEGLAGREQYF. The CDR3, as DNA: TGTGCCAGCAGCTTGGAGGGACTAGCGGGACGCGAGCAGTACTTC.

V is TRBV5-6 and J is TRBJ1-5; the D is unclear. The CDR3 has 15 amino acids. Germline-derived CDR1 and CDR2 are SGHDT and YYEEEE. Trimming took 0 bases from V and 2 from J, leaving 9 bases between them. CDR3 DNA: TGTGCCAGCAGCTTGGGTAGGGCCGGCAATCAGCCCCAGCATTTT. It is translated as CASSLGRAGNQPQHF.

The J gene is TRBJ2-7, the V gene TRBV28; TRBD2 matches 8 bases. Germline assignment: CDR1 MDHEN and CDR2 SYDVKM. The CDR3 is 15 amino acids. V gave up 5 bases and J gave up 2 bases; unmatched junction bases: 8. CDR3 region: CASSGSGRPTYEQYF. For the CDR3, the DNA is TGTGCCAGCAGTGGAAGCGGGAGACCCACCTACGAGCAGTACTTC.

V usage is TRBV2 and J usage is TRBJ2-2; D is unclear. Trimming removed 5 bases at V and 6 bases at J, with 4 bases between. This CDR3 is built from 11 residues. Germline V gene lookup returns CDR1 SNHLY and CDR2 FYNNEI. The CDR3 sequence is CASSIAGELFF. CDR3 bases: TGTGCCAGCAGTATAGCCGGGGAGCTGTTTTTT.

V and J are TRBV2 and TRBJ1-1; D not resolved. CDR1 and CDR2 (germline): SNHLY, FYNNEI. The length of the CDR3 is 13 residues. V lost 6 bases, J lost 0 bases, and 8 bases lay in between. Here the CDR3 reads CASRQDMNTEAFF. The CDR3 nucleotides are TGTGCCAGCAGGCAGGATATGAACACTGAAGCTTTCTTT.

Details on this clone: Other DNA sequences in this sample translate to the same CDR3. The rearrangement links TRBV5-1 to TRBJ1-1; tentative D call: TRBD1 (5 bases). Germline V lookup: CDR1 SGHRS, CDR2 YFSETQ. The CDR3 is 15 residues long. V gave up 0 bases and J gave up 0 bases, with 9 bases separating them. CDR3 loop: CASSLAGGMNTEAFF. The CDR3 region has the DNA TGCGCCAGCAGCTTGGCCGGGGGGATGAACACTGAAGCTTTCTTT.

The chain is built from TRBV4-1 and TRBJ2-2, with TRBD1 matching 9 bases. Trimming took 3 bases from V and 0 from J; bases not matched to a gene: 14. The CDR3 extends over 20 amino acids. The V gene's germline CDR1 is MGHRA and CDR2 YSYEKL. The CDR3 sequence: CASSHRWDRVLGSNTGELFF. For the CDR3, the DNA is TGCGCCAGCAGCCACAGATGGGACAGGGTGCTGGGGTCGAACACCGGGGAGCTGTTTTTT.

This chain links TRBV7-9 with TRBJ1-4; D call uncertain. The V and J ends lost 5 bases and 7 bases respectively, with 11 bases between them. From germline, CDR1 is SEHNR and CDR2 FQNEAQ (reference sequence). CDR3 size: 13 residues. CDR3 region: CASSPSGSEKLFF. DNA of the CDR3: TGTGCCAGCAGCCCGTCCGGGAGTGAAAAACTGTTTTTT.

The gene calls are TRBV7-8 and TRBJ2-2, with unresolved D. The CDR3 totals 14 residues. The V gene lost 1 base and the J gene lost 2 bases, with 5 bases spanning the gap. Germline-derived CDR1 and CDR2 are SGHVS and FQNEAQ. The CDR3 DNA reads as TGTGCCAGCAGCTTAGTGGGTAACACCGGGGAGCTGTTTTTT. Its protein product is CASSLVGNTGELFF. Full variable domain (remainder filled in from reference TRBV7-8 and TRBJ2-2): GAGVSQSPRYKVAKRGQDVALRCDPISGHVSLFWYQQALGQGPEFLTYFQNEAQLDKSGLPSDRFFAERPEGSVSTLKIQRTQQEDSAVYLCASSLVGNTGELFFGEGSRLTVL.

The genes are TRBV5-1 and TRBJ2-3; no firm D call. CDR3 length equals 14 residues. Germline CDR1 SGHRS, CDR2 YFSETQ. The V gene lost 0 bases and the J gene lost 2 bases, with 7 bases spanning the gap. CDR3 coding DNA: TGCGCCAGCAGCTTGGTAGGGATCACAGATACGCAGTATTTT. It is translated as CASSLVGITDTQYF.

The V and J genes are TRBV7-2 and TRBJ2-7; 8 positions match TRBD2. The CDR3 is 15 amino acids. The J segment lost 2 bases and the V segment lost 2 bases, leaving 5 bases of the junction unmatched. The germline V gene encodes CDR1 SGHTA and CDR2 FQGNSA. This CDR3 reads CASSLNGLATYEQYF. The CDR3 region has the DNA TGTGCCAGCAGCTTAAATGGACTAGCTACCTACGAGCAGTACTTC.

This rearrangement joins TRBV27 to TRBJ2-7, with a possible D match to TRBD1 (6 bases). CDR1 is MNHEY, CDR2 SMNVEV, per germline (reference sequence). Trimming cost V 4 bases and J 0 bases, with 19 bases left between them. The CDR3 covers 17 residues. In DNA form, the CDR3 reads TGTGCCAGCAGTTCTATAGGACGACAGGCGCTCTCCTACGAGCAGTACTTC. It translates to CASSSIGRQALSYEQYF.

V and J are TRBV29-1 and TRBJ1-5, with 9 bases matching TRBD1. The V gene's germline CDR1 is SQVTM and CDR2 ANQGSEA. J gave up 3 bases and V 7 bases, and 4 bases lay outside the gene matches. This CDR3 is built from 13 residues. The CDR3: CSGGQGPNQPQHF. In nucleotides, the CDR3 is TGCAGCGGGGGACAGGGACCCAATCAGCCCCAGCATTTT.

The rearrangement joins TRBV11-3 to TRBJ2-2; D perhaps matches TRBD1 (6 bases). The CDR3 consists of 14 residues. Germline CDR1 reads SGHNT; CDR2 reads YENEEA. Trimming removed 3 bases at V and 5 bases at J, with 10 bases between. The CDR3 nucleotides are TGTGCCAGCAGCTTCAGGGGCTGGACCGGGGAGCTGTTTTTT. It encodes CASSFRGWTGELFF.

The chain recombines TRBV28 with TRBJ2-7; the match to TRBD2 covers 11 bases. Germline V gene sequence: CDR1 MDHEN, CDR2 SYDVKM. J was trimmed by 5 bases and V by 6 bases; bases with no gene match: 6. The CDR3 is made up of 14 amino acids. CDR3 protein: CASSPLAGAHEQYF. DNA of the CDR3: TGTGCCAGCAGCCCACTAGCGGGAGCGCACGAGCAGTACTTC. The variable domain in full, completed from reference TRBV28 and TRBJ2-7, reads DVKVTQSSRYLVKRTGEKVFLECVQDMDHENMFWYRQDPGLGLRLIYFSYDVKMKEKGDIPEGYSVSREKKERFSLILESASTNQTSMYLCASSPLAGAHEQYFGPGTRLTVT.

The chain combines TRBV6-5 with TRBJ2-7; the D gene is possibly TRBD2 (6 bases). Germline V gene data show CDR1 as MNHEY and CDR2 as SVGAGI. Trimming left V 5 bases short and J 1 base short, with 12 bases between. The CDR3 has 14 residues. In nucleotides, the CDR3 is TGTGCCAGCAGTAATAGCGGAAAGTCCTACGAGCAGTACTTC. This sequence encodes CASSNSGKSYEQYF.

This clone came up once. This sequence joins TRBV28 and TRBJ1-1; weak D call: TRBD1 (6 bases). CDR3 length equals 14 residues. With 5 bases removed from V and 1 base from J, the gap between germline ends came to 11 bases. CDR1 and CDR2 (germline): MDHEN, SYDVKM. For the CDR3, the DNA is TGTGCCAGCAGTCTACAGGGTCGGAACACTGAAGCTTTCTTT. Its protein product is CASSLQGRNTEAFF.

V and J are TRBV7-9 and TRBJ1-4; 9 nucleotides match TRBD1. This CDR3 has 18 residues. Germline CDR1 is SEHNR and CDR2 is FQNEAQ (reference sequence). V dropped 0 bases and J dropped 4; count of bases not matched to a gene: 9. DNA of the CDR3: TGTGCCAGCAGCTTAGCCCCGGGACAGGGAGGCGTTAATGAAAAACTGTTTTTT. Protein: CASSLAPGQGGVNEKLFF.

The genes are TRBV7-3 and TRBJ2-2; D unresolved. V was trimmed by 4 bases and J by 4 bases, leaving 4 bases between them. This CDR3 region has 12 residues. CDR1 is SGHTA and CDR2 is FQGTGA in the germline V gene. CDR3 in DNA: TGTGCCAGCAGCTCCCTCACCGGGGAGCTGTTTTTT. As protein: CASSSLTGELFF. The whole variable domain, remainder taken from reference TRBV7-3 and TRBJ2-2, is GAGVSQTPSNKVTEKGKYVELRCDPISGHTALYWYRQSLGQGPEFLIYFQGTGAADDSGLPNDRFFAVRPEGSVSTLKIQRTERGDSAVYLCASSSLTGELFFGEGSRLTVL.

This chain connects TRBV5-1 to TRBJ2-1; 8 positions match TRBD2. The CDR3 is 15 amino acids. With 3 bases clipped from V and 4 bases from J, the junction kept 6 bases outside the gene matches. Germline assignment: CDR1 SGHRS and CDR2 YFSETQ. The CDR3, as DNA: TGCGCCAGCAGCTCCACTAGCGGAGAATACAATGAGCAGTTCTTC. Amino acids: CASSSTSGEYNEQFF.